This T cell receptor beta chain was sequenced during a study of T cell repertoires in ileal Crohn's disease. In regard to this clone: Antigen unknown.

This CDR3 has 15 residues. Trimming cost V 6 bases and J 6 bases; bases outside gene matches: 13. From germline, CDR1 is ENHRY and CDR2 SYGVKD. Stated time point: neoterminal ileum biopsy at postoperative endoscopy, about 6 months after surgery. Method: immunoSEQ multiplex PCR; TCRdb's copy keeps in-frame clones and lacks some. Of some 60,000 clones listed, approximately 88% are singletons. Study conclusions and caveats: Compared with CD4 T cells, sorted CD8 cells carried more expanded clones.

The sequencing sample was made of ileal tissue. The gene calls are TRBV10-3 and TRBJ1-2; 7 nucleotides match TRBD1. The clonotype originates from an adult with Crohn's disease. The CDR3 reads CAISPKTGLVDGYTF. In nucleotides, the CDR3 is TGTGCCATCAGCCCTAAGACAGGGCTTGTGGATGGCTACACCTTC.